The clone carrying this T cell receptor (beta chain) has more than one count but fewer than ten. Its antigen is not known. PCR was performed using 60 Vbeta and 13 Jbeta primers. Measured with immunoSEQ multiplex PCR; TCRdb has only the in-frame clones, and not every one. The table includes about 130,000 clones, over 70% detected once. The sample is drawn from a study of cytomegalovirus exposure and HLA in healthy donors. Study details: A prior study identified just under 120 million unique TCR beta sequences from some 180 million T cells.

The study's findings and limits: A later analysis associated 15,000 to 20,000 TCR beta sequences with HLA alleles at a 0.05 false discovery rate. Most sequenced TCRs were rare (though some public TCRs occurred in many donors). A link between a missense DCLRE1C variant and TCR beta V- and J-gene trimming emerged from a later analysis.

The CDR3 is made up of 15 amino acids. Trimming pared 3 bases from V and 8 bases from J, leaving 16 bases between. The germline CDR1 and CDR2 sequences are MGHRA and YSYEKL. Sequencing was performed on PBMCs. The sequence was collected from an older woman in good health and CMV-seropositive. The chain couples TRBV4-1 to TRBJ1-4, with D maybe TRBD1 (6 bases). The CDR3 loop is CASSQRGGVGEKLFF. The CDR3 DNA reads TGCGCCAGCAGCCAGCGGGGGGGCGTAGGAGAAAAACTGTTTTTT.